This T cell receptor beta chain stems from a study of Ad26.COV2.S vaccination and SARS-CoV-2 variants (dated by TCRdb to the early 2020s). For the wider study: Donors in the vaccine arm were drawn from COV1001, a phase I-IIa trial of Ad26.COV2.S in healthy adults that was multicentre, randomized, double-blind and placebo-controlled. Ad26.COV2.S was administered intramuscularly at 5 x 10^10 or 1 x 10^11 viral particles, either as a single shot or as two shots given 56 days apart. Participants in the trial were split at random into five groups of five each, receiving low-dose or high-dose Ad26.COV2.S once or twice, or else placebo on both occasions. A total of about 30 samples were included in the TCR-sequenced set, comprising roughly 19 Ad26.COV2.S vaccine recipients, 5 placebo recipients and 8 SARS-CoV-2 convalescent individuals. Sequencing of the TCRbeta repertoire served to evaluate the specificity and breadth of SARS-CoV-2-reactive T cell receptors following Ad26.COV2.S vaccination. Investigators did not know the trial group allocation while performing experiments and assessing outcomes. General conclusions and limits of the study: It was noted by the authors that total T cell responses may have been underestimated by the TCR breadth and depth analyses. After vaccination, substantial breadth of spike-specific CD8+ and CD4+ T cell responses was reported. Higher spike-specific TCR breadth was observed in Ad26.COV2.S recipients than in placebo recipients (P = 0.0014). Vaccine and placebo recipients had comparable non-spike TCR breadth, which fits with the vaccine containing only spike. The study was not powered to compare responses between vaccine doses or regimens.

The immunoSEQ Assay was used to sequence TCRbeta CDR3 regions. After extraction, genomic DNA underwent amplification by bias-controlled multiplex PCR, followed by high-throughput sequencing. Under the source paper's analysis protocol: To quantify the absolute abundance of each unique TCRbeta CDR3 region, sequences were collapsed and filtered. T cell fraction was estimated by normalization of TCRbeta template counts to usable DNA, with usable DNA being measured through amplification of reference genes present in all nucleated cells. Repertoire TCRs were annotated as SARS-CoV-2-specific by exact matching of V gene, CDR3 amino acid sequence and J gene to a known reactive TCR set. The reference SARS-CoV-2 TCR set was obtained from MIRA and was filtered for enrichment in COVID-19-positive ImmuneCODE repertoires, whereby public or cross-reactive TCRs were removed. Based on the MIRA antigens, annotated TCRs were further analysed at the level of specific ORF or position within ORF. Depth was the summed frequency of annotated unique rearrangements, while breadth was defined as annotated unique rearrangements over total unique productive rearrangements. Two-sided Wilcoxon rank-sum tests were applied when comparing TCR breadth between groups. TCRdb took this table from immuneACCESS and kept in-frame rearrangements with V and J called. Such tables lack part of the clones; where checked against another copy, unresolved V genes explain under half of the gap, and the rest is unexplained. V and J calls and clone size follow that table, whereas D and trimming were derived from the DNA. This sample gives about 680,000 clones in total; 70% to 90% of them show up just once. Approximately 1.5% of the sample comes from the top ten.

The sample's treatment or condition label, in plain terms: over 15 received Ad26.COV2.S at low or high dose, single or two shots; 5 received placebo; per-sample allocation not given. Repertoires of vaccine and placebo recipients were sequenced from samples taken on day 63 after the first injection. Between 29 July and 7 August 2020, Cohort 1b enrolled about 27 adults aged 18-55 years at one site in Boston, USA. Ad26.COV2.S consisted of a replication-incompetent adenovirus type 26 vector by which a prefusion-stabilized SARS-CoV-2 spike protein from the original Wuhan strain was expressed. The CDR3 holds 13 amino acids from the cysteine to the phenylalanine. The sequence is cut down to CDR3 DNA, 39 bases in frame from base 1. The V end loses 7 bases and the J end loses 10 bases, and a stretch of 14 bases separates them. With respect to this clone: Its specific antigen is unknown. No qualities accompany the bases; no much larger clone lies one base away.

The chain employs TRBV23-1 and TRBJ1-6; no D segment can be confidently identified. TRBV23-1 falls under the ORF class, with uncertain function. This TCR was recovered from a person between 18 and 65 years old who received the Ad26.COV2.S COVID-19 vaccine or a placebo. The sequences come from peripheral blood, collected in a trial of Ad26.COV2.S vaccine versus placebo. The CDR3 loop reads CASKTTCKSPLHF. The DNA is as follows: TGCGCCAGCAAGACGACGTGTAAGTCACCCCTCCACTTT.